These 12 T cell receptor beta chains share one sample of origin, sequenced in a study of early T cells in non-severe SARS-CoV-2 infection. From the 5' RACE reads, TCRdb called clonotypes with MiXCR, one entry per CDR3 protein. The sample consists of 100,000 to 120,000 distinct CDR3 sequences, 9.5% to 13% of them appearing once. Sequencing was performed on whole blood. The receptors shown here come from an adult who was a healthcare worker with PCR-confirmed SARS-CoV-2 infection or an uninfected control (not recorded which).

The CDR3, as DNA: TGTGCCAGCAGCTTTGCCGACACACTGAACACTGAAGCTTTCTTT. Amino acids: CASSFADTLNTEAFF. The chain employs TRBV11-2 and TRBJ1-1; D gene ambiguous. The length of the CDR3 is 15 residues. The V gene lost 3 bases and the J gene lost 0 bases, with 11 bases spanning the gap. Germline CDR1 SGHAT, CDR2 FQNNGV.

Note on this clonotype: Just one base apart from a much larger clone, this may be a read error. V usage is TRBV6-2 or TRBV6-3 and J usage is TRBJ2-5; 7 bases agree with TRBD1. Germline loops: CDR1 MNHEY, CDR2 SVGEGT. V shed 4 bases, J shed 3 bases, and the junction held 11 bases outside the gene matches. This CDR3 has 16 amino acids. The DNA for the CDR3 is TGTGCCAGCAGTTTAGGACAGGCTAAAGGGAAAGAGACCCAGTACTTC. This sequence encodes CASSLGQAKGKETQYF.

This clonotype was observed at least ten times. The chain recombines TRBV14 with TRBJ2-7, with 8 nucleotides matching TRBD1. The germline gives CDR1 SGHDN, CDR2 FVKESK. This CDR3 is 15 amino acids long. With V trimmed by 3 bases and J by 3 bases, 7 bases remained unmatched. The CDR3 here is CASSHNRGQGYEQYF. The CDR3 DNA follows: TGTGCCAGCAGCCATAACCGAGGACAGGGCTACGAGCAGTACTTC.

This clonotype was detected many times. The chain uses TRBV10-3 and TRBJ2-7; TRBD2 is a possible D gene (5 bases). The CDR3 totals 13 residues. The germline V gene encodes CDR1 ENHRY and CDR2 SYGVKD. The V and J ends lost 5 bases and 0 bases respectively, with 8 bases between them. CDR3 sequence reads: CAISNRDSYEQYF. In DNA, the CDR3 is TGTGCCATCAGTAACCGGGACTCCTACGAGCAGTACTTC.

CDR3 nucleotides: TGTGCCAGCAGCCAACAGGGAGGGTTGGTGGATACGCAGTATTTT. It encodes CASSQQGGLVDTQYF. The chain couples TRBV14 to TRBJ2-3, with 7 bases matching TRBD2. The CDR3 is made up of 15 amino acids. The ends lost 2 bases at V and 6 bases at J; junction bases unmatched: 8. The germline V gene encodes CDR1 SGHDN and CDR2 FVKESK.

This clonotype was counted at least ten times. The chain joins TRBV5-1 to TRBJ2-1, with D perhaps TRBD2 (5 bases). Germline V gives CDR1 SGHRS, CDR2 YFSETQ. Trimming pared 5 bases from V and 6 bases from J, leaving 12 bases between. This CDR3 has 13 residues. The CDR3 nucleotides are TGCGCCAGCAGAAGGCTAGCCTCCAATGAGCAGTTCTTC. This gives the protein CASRRLASNEQFF.

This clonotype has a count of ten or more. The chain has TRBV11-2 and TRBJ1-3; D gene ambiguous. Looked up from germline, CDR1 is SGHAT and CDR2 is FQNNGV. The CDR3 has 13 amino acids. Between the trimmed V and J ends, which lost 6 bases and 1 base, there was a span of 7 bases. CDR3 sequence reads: CASSTESGNTIYF. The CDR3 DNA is TGTGCCAGCAGTACAGAGTCTGGAAACACCATATATTTT.

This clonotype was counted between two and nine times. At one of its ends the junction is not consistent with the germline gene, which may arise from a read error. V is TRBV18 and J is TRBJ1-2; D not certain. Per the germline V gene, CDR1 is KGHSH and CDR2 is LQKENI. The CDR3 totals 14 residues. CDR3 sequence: CASSPRRSPLDRNF. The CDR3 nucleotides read TGTGCCAGCTCACCACGACGCAGCCCCCTAGATCGGAACTTC.

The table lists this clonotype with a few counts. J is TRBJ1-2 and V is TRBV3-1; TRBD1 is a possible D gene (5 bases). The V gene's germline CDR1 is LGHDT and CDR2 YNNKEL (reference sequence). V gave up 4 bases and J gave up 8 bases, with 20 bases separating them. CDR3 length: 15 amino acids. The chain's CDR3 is CASSPGQPGLIGYTF. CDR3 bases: TGTGCCAGCAGCCCTGGCCAGCCGGGACTTATAGGCTACACCTTC.

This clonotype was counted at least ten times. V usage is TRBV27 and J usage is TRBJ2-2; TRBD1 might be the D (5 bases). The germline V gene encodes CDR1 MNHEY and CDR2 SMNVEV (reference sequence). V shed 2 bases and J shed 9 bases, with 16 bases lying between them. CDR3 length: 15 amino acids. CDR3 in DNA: TGTGCCAGCAGTTTAGGCAGGGCGGTAGGGCGGGAGCTGTTTTTT. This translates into CASSLGRAVGRELFF.

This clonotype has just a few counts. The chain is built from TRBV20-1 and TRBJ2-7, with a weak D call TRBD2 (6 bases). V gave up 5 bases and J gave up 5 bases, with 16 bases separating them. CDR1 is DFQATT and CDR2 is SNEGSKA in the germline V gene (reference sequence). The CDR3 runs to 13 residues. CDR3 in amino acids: CSAEPRDFNEQYF. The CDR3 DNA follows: TGCAGTGCTGAACCAAGGGACTTCAACGAGCAGTACTTC.

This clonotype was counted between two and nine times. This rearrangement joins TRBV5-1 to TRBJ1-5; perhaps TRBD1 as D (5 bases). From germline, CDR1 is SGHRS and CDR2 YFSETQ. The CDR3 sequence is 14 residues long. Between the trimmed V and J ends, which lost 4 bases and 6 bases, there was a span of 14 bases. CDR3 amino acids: CASSLSAGSQPQHF. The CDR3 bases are TGCGCCAGCAGCCTTTCGGCAGGGTCTCAGCCCCAGCATTTT.